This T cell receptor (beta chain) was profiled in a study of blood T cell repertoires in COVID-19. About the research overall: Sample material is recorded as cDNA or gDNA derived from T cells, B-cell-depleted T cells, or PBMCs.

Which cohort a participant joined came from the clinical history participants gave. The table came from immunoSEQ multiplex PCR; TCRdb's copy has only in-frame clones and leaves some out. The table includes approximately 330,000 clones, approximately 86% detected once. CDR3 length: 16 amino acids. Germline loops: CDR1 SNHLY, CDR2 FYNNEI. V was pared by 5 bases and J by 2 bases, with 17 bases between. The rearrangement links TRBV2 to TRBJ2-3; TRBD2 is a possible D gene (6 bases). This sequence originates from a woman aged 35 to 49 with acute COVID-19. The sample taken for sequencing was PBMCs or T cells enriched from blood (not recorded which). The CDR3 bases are TGTGCCAGCAGTCCAAGCTCGGGAGTTCTCACAGATACGCAGTATTTT. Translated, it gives CASSPSSGVLTDTQYF.